The rows below give T cell receptor beta chains drawn from one sample of a study of CD8 T cells in Susac syndrome. Each CDR3 protein gets one entry after TCRdb re-called the immunoSEQ multiplex PCR reads with MiXCR. The repertoire has 75,000 to 100,000 distinct CDR3 sequences, roughly 94% of them found once; the top ten carry approximately 0.92%. The sequencing sample was made of CD8+ T cells from PBMCs. The receptors were sampled from a human donor with Susac syndrome. Both conserved end residues are part of each CDR3. The order of the fields is V gene, J gene, clone size, D gene, CDR3 DNA, CDR3 protein. D genes are given only for firm matches. Some rows have no size entry. The others give once, few or many, or a class for an expanded clone.

>TRBV9|TRBJ2-3|NA|NA
TGTGCCAGCAGCGTAGAAGTAGTCACAGATACGCAGTATTTT
CASSVEVVTDTQYF
>TRBV2|TRBJ1-1|NA|NA
TGTGCCAGCAGTGATCCCACAGGGTTTTCGGAAGTTGGTACTGAAGCTTTCTTT
CASSDPTGFSEVGTEAFF
>TRBV12-3/TRBV12-4|TRBJ2-1|once|TRBD2
TGTGCCAGCAGCGGGACTAGCGGACTCAATGAGCAGTTCTTC
CASSGTSGLNEQFF
>TRBV2|TRBJ2-1|NA|TRBD2
TGTGCCAGCAGTGAAGCTAGCGGGGGGTACAATGAGCAGTTCTTC
CASSEASGGYNEQFF
>TRBV6-9|TRBJ1-2|NA|NA
TGTGCCAGCAGTTTCGCCAATGGCTACACCTTC
CASSFANGYTF
>TRBV13|TRBJ1-1|NA|NA
TGTGCCAGCAGCTTTTGGGGTAAAGAAGCTTTCTTT
CASSFWGKEAFF
>TRBV19|TRBJ2-2|NA|TRBD2
TGTGCCAGTAGGCCTATTGGCGGGAGGTCGGGGGAGCTGTTTTTT
CASRPIGGRSGELFF
>TRBV25-1|TRBJ2-5|NA|NA
TGTGCCAGCAGTGAGTCCGGAGGGCAAGAGACCCAGTACTTC
CASSESGGQETQYF
>TRBV9|TRBJ2-1|NA|TRBD2
TGTGCCAGCAGCCTCGGGACTAGCGGGGACAATGAGCAGTTCTTC
CASSLGTSGDNEQFF
>TRBV30|TRBJ2-7|NA|NA
TGTGCCTGGACCGGGCAGGAGGGGCGCCCGCCCTACGAGCAGTACTTC
CAWTGQEGRPPYEQYF
>TRBV19|TRBJ2-1|few|TRBD2
TGTGCCGCCGGACTAGCGGGTGAGCAGTTCTTC
CAAGLAGEQFF
>TRBV19|TRBJ2-1|NA|TRBD2
TGTGCCAGTAGTAGCCCCGAGGAGCGGGACTACAATGAGCAGTTCTTC
CASSSPEERDYNEQFF
>TRBV27|TRBJ1-2|NA|NA
TGTGCCAGCAGTTTAAAGGGTACGGATGGCTACACCTTC
CASSLKGTDGYTF
>TRBV18|TRBJ2-3|NA|NA
TGTGCCAGCTCGGGGGTGACAGATACGCAGTATTTT
CASSGVTDTQYF
>TRBV20-1|TRBJ1-2|NA|NA
TGCAGTGCTAGTTGGGTTTCTGGCTACACCTTC
CSASWVSGYTF
>TRBV27|TRBJ2-1|NA|TRBD1
TGTGCCAGCAGTTTGACAGGGAACAACTACAATGAGCAGTTCTTC
CASSLTGNNYNEQFF
>TRBV5-1|TRBJ1-2|NA|TRBD1
TGCGCCAGCAGCTTGGAGGGACAGCTCTATGGCTACACCTTC
CASSLEGQLYGYTF
>TRBV4-2|TRBJ1-5|NA|NA
TGTGCCAGCAGCCGGGACACTACGGGTGTCAATCAGCCCCAGCATTTT
CASSRDTTGVNQPQHF
>TRBV4-3|TRBJ2-1|NA|NA
TGCGCCAGCAGCCGTAGAGGAGGGGGGCTCGACAATGAGCAGTTCTTC
CASSRRGGGLDNEQFF
>TRBV27|TRBJ2-7|NA|NA
TGTGCCAGCGGGGCGGTCGGGACATTGAACTACGAGCAGTACTTC
CASGAVGTLNYEQYF
>TRBV5-4|TRBJ2-2|NA|NA
TGTGCCAGCAGCCCGGAGGGCCGCGGTTGGGAGCTGTTTTTT
CASSPEGRGWELFF
>TRBV7-9|TRBJ2-5|NA|NA
TGTGCCAGCGGATGGGGTGGAGACTCGGGGGAGACCCAGTACTTC
CASGWGGDSGETQYF
>TRBV3-1|TRBJ2-7|NA|NA
TGTGCCAGCAGCCAAGGTTTACCGGACCTCTCCTACGAGCAGTACTTC
CASSQGLPDLSYEQYF
>TRBV5-1|TRBJ2-7|NA|NA
TGCGCCAGCAGCCGAGGGGACGAGCAGTACTTC
CASSRGDEQYF
>TRBV7-9|TRBJ2-1|NA|NA
TGTGCCAGCAGCACACTTCAGGGGCCCTCCTACAATGAGCAGTTCTTC
CASSTLQGPSYNEQFF
>TRBV28|TRBJ1-1|NA|NA
TGTGCCAGCAGGGGAGTCCTGAACACTGAAGCTTTCTTT
CASRGVLNTEAFF
>TRBV19|TRBJ1-4|NA|NA
TGTGCCAGTAGCCGAGACGCCGAGGAAAAACTGTTTTTT
CASSRDAEEKLFF
>TRBV6-5|TRBJ2-1|NA|TRBD2
TGTGCCAGCAGTTACGGGACTAGCGGGACGTCGTCCTACAATGAGCAGTTCTTC
CASSYGTSGTSSYNEQFF
>TRBV4-3|TRBJ2-3|NA|NA
TGCGCCAGCAGCCAAGACAGCACAGATACGCAGTATTTT
CASSQDSTDTQYF
>TRBV7-2|TRBJ1-2|NA|NA
TGTGCCAGCAGCTTCGACAGGTCGGGCTATGGCTACACCTTC
CASSFDRSGYGYTF
>TRBV5-1|TRBJ1-5|NA|NA
TGCGCCAGCAGCCACGGAGATAGCAATCAGCCCCAGCATTTT
CASSHGDSNQPQHF
>TRBV30|TRBJ1-1|NA|NA
TGTGCCTGGAGTGTACCGCAGCCAGGGCCTATGAACACTGAAGCTTTCTTT
CAWSVPQPGPMNTEAFF
>TRBV14|TRBJ2-1|NA|NA
TGTGCCAGCAGCCACCGGACAGTACACCTTGGGGATGAGCAGTTCTTC
CASSHRTVHLGDEQFF
>TRBV20-1|TRBJ2-3|NA|NA
TGCAGTGCTAGGGCCCCGCAAACGACCGCACAGATACGAGATACGCAGTATTTT
CSARAPQTTAQIRDTQYF
>TRBV29-1|TRBJ2-1|NA|NA
TGCAGCGCCCAGGGGATCCATGAGCAGTTCTTC
CSAQGIHEQFF
>TRBV11-2|TRBJ2-1|NA|TRBD2
TGTGCCAGCAGCTTAGATCAGCGGGGGCATTACAATGAGCAGTTCTTC
CASSLDQRGHYNEQFF
>TRBV19|TRBJ2-7|NA|NA
TGTGCCAGTACCCGAGGGCCTCAAGGGGAGCAGTACTTC
CASTRGPQGEQYF
>TRBV20-1|TRBJ2-6|NA|NA
TGCAGTGCTAGTGCCGGTGGCTCTGGGGCCAACGTCCTGACTTTC
CSASAGGSGANVLTF